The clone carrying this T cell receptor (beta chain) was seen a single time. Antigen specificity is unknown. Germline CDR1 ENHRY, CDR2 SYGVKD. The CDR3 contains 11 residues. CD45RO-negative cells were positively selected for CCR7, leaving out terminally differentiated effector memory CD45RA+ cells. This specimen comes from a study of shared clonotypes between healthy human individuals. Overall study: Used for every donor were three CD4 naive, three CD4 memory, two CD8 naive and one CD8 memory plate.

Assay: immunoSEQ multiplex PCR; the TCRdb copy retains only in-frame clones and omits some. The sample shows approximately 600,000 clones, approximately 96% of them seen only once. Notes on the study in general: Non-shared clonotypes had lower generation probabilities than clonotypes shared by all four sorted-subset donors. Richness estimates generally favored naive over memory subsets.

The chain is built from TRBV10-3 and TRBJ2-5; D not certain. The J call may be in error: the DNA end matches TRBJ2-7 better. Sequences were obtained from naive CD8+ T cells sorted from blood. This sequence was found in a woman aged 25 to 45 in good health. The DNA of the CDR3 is TGTGCCATCAGTGATATCTACGAGCAGTACTTC. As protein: CAISDIYEQYF.